The rows below give T cell receptor beta chains drawn from one sample of a study of graft-versus-host responses after intestinal transplantation. For these receptors, no antigen is known. TCRdb's copy holds only in-frame clones and misses some; the assay was immunoSEQ multiplex PCR. The table lists some 90,000 clones, 80% to 95% of them singletons, with about 0.29% in the top ten. The sequencing here drew on unstimulated CD4+ T cells sorted from spleen or lymph node cells, taken before intestinal transplant. The receptors originated from a human donor who received an intestinal transplant. The CDR3 runs from the conserved cysteine through the conserved F or W. Fields, in order: CDR3 DNA, CDR3 protein, J gene, V gene, D gene, clone size. A D gene is named only where the DNA matches it firmly. The size field is filled for only some rows; it gives once, few, many or a size class.

TGTGCCAGCAGCCGACAGGGTTCCCCGAACACTGAAGCTTTCTTT | CASSRQGSPNTEAFF | TRBJ1-1 | TRBV25-1 | TRBD1 | NA
TGTGCCAGCTCACCAGGACTATCCTACGAGCAGTACTTC | CASSPGLSYEQYF | TRBJ2-7 | TRBV18 | NA | NA
TGTGCCAGCAGCTTAGGTCTAGGGGAAGTGGACACTGAAGCTTTCTTT | CASSLGLGEVDTEAFF | TRBJ1-1 | TRBV7-9 | NA | NA
TGTGCCAGCAGCGTAGGTGATAACACCGGGGAGCTGTTTTTT | CASSVGDNTGELFF | TRBJ2-2 | TRBV9 | NA | NA
TGCGCCAGCAGTTCAGTGAGGGAAAAACTGTTTTTT | CASSSVREKLFF | TRBJ1-4 | TRBV4-1 | NA | NA
TGTGCCAGCAGCATGCTTACAGGGGGCGTCGGCTACGAGCAGTACTTC | CASSMLTGGVGYEQYF | TRBJ2-7 | TRBV5-6 | TRBD1 | NA
TGTGCCAGTAATATCCGGACTAGCGGACCTTACGAGCAGTACTTC | CASNIRTSGPYEQYF | TRBJ2-7 | TRBV19 | TRBD2 | once
TGCGCCAGCAGCGTCCTCGGGACTAGCGCCTACGAGCAGTACTTC | CASSVLGTSAYEQYF | TRBJ2-7 | TRBV5-1 | TRBD2 | NA
TGTGCCAGTAGTGTGGTCAGGGGGCGTAAGTACGGCTACACCTTC | CASSVVRGRKYGYTF | TRBJ1-2 | TRBV19 | TRBD1 | NA
TGTGCCAGTAGCCCCAGGGGTTCCTACAATGAGCAGTTCTTC | CASSPRGSYNEQFF | TRBJ2-1 | TRBV19 | NA | NA
TGCAGTGCTACTGGGACCGGGGAGCTGTTTTTT | CSATGTGELFF | TRBJ2-2 | TRBV20-1 | NA | NA
TGTGCCAGCAGTTACGGACAGAACTATGGCTACACCTTC | CASSYGQNYGYTF | TRBJ1-2 | TRBV6-6 | NA | NA
TGCAGTGCCGGGGGCACAGATACGCAGTATTTT | CSAGGTDTQYF | TRBJ2-3 | TRBV20-1 | NA | NA
TGTGCCAGCAGTGGTAGAGGGGCAGGCTATGGCTACACCTTC | CASSGRGAGYGYTF | TRBJ1-2 | TRBV6-1 | NA | NA
TGTGCCAGCAGCTTTCTAGCGGGAGGGCAAGAGACCCAGTACTTC | CASSFLAGGQETQYF | TRBJ2-5 | TRBV5-4 | TRBD2 | once
TGTGCCAGCAGCGTAGGACAGGGCGCCTACGAGCAGTACTTC | CASSVGQGAYEQYF | TRBJ2-7 | TRBV9 | TRBD1 | NA
TGTGCCTGGAGTGTACCTAGCGCAGATACGCAGTATTTT | CAWSVPSADTQYF | TRBJ2-3 | TRBV30 | NA | NA
TGTGCCAGCAGTCAACCTCGGACAGGGAGGTACGAGCAGTACTTC | CASSQPRTGRYEQYF | TRBJ2-7 | TRBV6-6 | TRBD1 | NA
TGTGCCAGCGGGCTTCGGACTGCGAACACCGGGGAGCTGTTTTTT | CASGLRTANTGELFF | TRBJ2-2 | TRBV2 | NA | NA
TGTGCCAGCAGCCCAGGACAGGGGATCTACAATGAGCAGTTCTTC | CASSPGQGIYNEQFF | TRBJ2-1 | TRBV7-7 | TRBD1 | NA
TGCGCCAGCAGCCAAGATCGTTGGGGATTCACAGATACGCAGTATTTT | CASSQDRWGFTDTQYF | TRBJ2-3 | TRBV4-1 | NA | NA
TGTGCCAGTGTCCCCAGAAGGGACGAGCAGTACTTC | CASVPRRDEQYF | TRBJ2-7 | TRBV6-5 | NA | NA
TGCGCCAGCAGGGATGTCGGCACTGAAGCTTTCTTT | CASRDVGTEAFF | TRBJ1-1 | TRBV5-1 | NA | NA
TGTGCCATAAGTGGGGGAATGAACACTGAAGCTTTCTTT | CAISGGMNTEAFF | TRBJ1-1 | TRBV28 | NA | NA
TGTGCCAGCAGCGGAACGGATCGAAACACCATATATTTT | CASSGTDRNTIYF | TRBJ1-3 | TRBV14 | NA | NA
TGCGCCAGCAGCTTGGTACGGGCGCGCCCCTACGAGCAGTACTTC | CASSLVRARPYEQYF | TRBJ2-7 | TRBV5-1 | NA | NA
TGCGCCAGCAGCTTGGATAGGGGGCGCGGTTTAAGAGAATACGAGCAGTACTTC | CASSLDRGRGLREYEQYF | TRBJ2-7 | TRBV5-1 | TRBD1 | NA
TGTGCCAGCAGTGCTTGGACAGCCGAGCAGTACTTC | CASSAWTAEQYF | TRBJ2-7 | TRBV6-1 | NA | NA
TGTGCCATCAGTCCCCACCTGCCGGGACTAGTCGCTAGCACAGATACGCAGTATTTT | CAISPHLPGLVASTDTQYF | TRBJ2-3 | TRBV10-3 | TRBD2 | NA
TGCAGCGTTGAAGGGCCCAGACTAATCTACAATGAGCAGTTCTTC | CSVEGPRLIYNEQFF | TRBJ2-1 | TRBV29-1 | NA | once
TGCGCCAGCAGTGAATCACCTAGCGCCGTTTACGAGCAGTACTTC | CASSESPSAVYEQYF | TRBJ2-7 | TRBV10-2 | NA | NA
TGTGCCAGCACCCCGCTCAGCGGGAGGACCGATGAGCAGTTCTTC | CASTPLSGRTDEQFF | TRBJ2-1 | TRBV27 | TRBD2 | NA
TGCGCCAGCAGCTTGGGACAGCATAATTCACCCCTCCACTTT | CASSLGQHNSPLHF | TRBJ1-6 | TRBV5-1 | NA | NA